The T cell receptor (beta chain) under discussion was sequenced for a study of blood T cell repertoires in COVID-19 (dated by TCRdb to the early 2020s). Study-wide context: Collaborator samples came from the United States, Italy and Spain and covered acute and convalescent phases of COVID-19. The material from the prospective study consisted of cDNA or gDNA derived from T cells, B-cell-depleted T cells, or PBMCs. Subjects who had been exposed to COVID-19, were actively infected with it, or had recovered from it provided the deeply sampled blood TCRbeta repertoires that made up the dataset. A freely available public database, intended as a resource for researchers studying the immune response to SARS-CoV-2, is where the repertoires were released. Samples were obtained from the ongoing ImmuneRACE study (first 160 participants) and from 1,000 to 1,500 subjects provided by 6 global collaborators. The sample metadata nearly always contained a de-identified subject ID, COVID-19 status, age in years and sex. Where HLA class I and class II types were available, the types were taken from metadata supplied by the sample provider, not from assay-based typing.

In the germline V gene (reference sequence), CDR1 corresponds to LGHDT and CDR2 to YNNKEL. V loses 4 bases, J loses 0 bases, and the germline ends lie 10 bases apart. The CDR3 sequence holds 15 residues, the cysteine and phenylalanine included. The kept DNA is CDR3 alone, 45 bases in frame from the first base. One collaborating source in Seattle enrolled patients during active infection and followed them longitudinally through the course of disease. The collaborating institutions used their own protocols to collect whole blood in K2EDTA tubes. For TCRbeta analysis, collaborator samples were shipped as frozen whole blood, as isolated PBMCs, or as DNA extracted from either sample type. This clone was seen more than once but under ten times. Its antigen is still unknown. No base quality information exists; no much larger clone differs at one position. The immunoSEQ Assay, a bias-controlled multiplex PCR, was used to amplify TCRbeta CDR3 regions from genomic DNA. Regarding the original processing steps: Nucleated cell counts per sample were estimated from amplification of reference gene primers within the assay. To quantify the absolute abundance of each unique TCRbeta CDR3 rearrangement, sequence reads were collapsed and filtered. For each sample, productive Simpson clonality was calculated as the square root of Simpson's diversity index across productive rearrangements. Entries here come from immuneACCESS through TCRdb and include only in-frame sequences with V and J called. Some clones fail to appear in such tables; in the studies checked, an unresolved V gene covers under half of the shortfall, and the cause of the remainder is unknown. V and J calls and clone size follow that table, whereas D and trimming were derived from the DNA. The sample has a few hundred thousand clones on record, around 87% of them singletons. Of the sample, approximately 2.1% falls within the top ten clones.

General conclusions and limits of the study: The quantity of clinical and demographic metadata differed by source and by participant and was supplied without curation.

The rearrangement joined TRBV3-1 (or the pseudogene TRBV3-2) to TRBJ2-1; TRBD1 might be the D gene, on 5 matching bases. Sequenced material: peripheral blood. The clonotype comes from a woman aged 60-70 years with COVID-19, enrolled during active disease. The DNA is as follows: TGTGCCAGCAGCCTGGACAAGAGCTCCTACAATGAGCAGTTCTTC. This yields the protein CASSLDKSSYNEQFF.